The 8 T cell receptor beta chains below all came from one sample that was sequenced in a study of T-cell memory formation after mild COVID-19 (dated by TCRdb to the early 2020s). Preparation of the library involved 5' RACE. Instrument used: Illumina NovaSeq 6000. In-frame beta chains were kept once TCRdb had trimmed the public reads at Q25 with fastp and called clones with MiXCR. Each CDR3 protein gets just one entry, which takes the most common genes and DNA from the rows behind it. Counted in this sample were 400,000 or so distinct CDR3 sequences; roughly 20% of them appeared once. The ten top clones hold 7.5% to 9.5% of the sample. What was sequenced was PBMCs or a T cell subset sorted from them (not recorded which). The receptors here all came from an adult woman who had mild COVID-19 (a few samples of this study predate the infection). The sample titles of this study are shuffled in the database, so cell type and time point are left out; the donor was told from shared clones.

This clonotype was detected only a few times. This rearrangement joins TRBV12-3 or TRBV12-4 to TRBJ2-1, with D hard to call. The length of the CDR3 is 12 residues. Trimming took off 6 bases at V and 5 bases at J, with 8 bases between the two ends. CDR3 sequence: CASSPRHNEQFF. The CDR3 bases are TGTGCCAGCAGCCCCCGTCACAATGAGCAGTTCTTC.

J is TRBJ2-1 and V is TRBV9, with a tentative D call TRBD1 (5 bases). The CDR3 is made up of 15 amino acids. CDR1 and CDR2 from the germline V gene are SGDLS and YYNGEE. V was shortened by 0 bases and J by 3 bases, with 10 bases between the two germline ends. The CDR3 here is CASSVGTGVYNEQFF. In DNA, the CDR3 is TGTGCCAGCAGCGTAGGTACAGGAGTCTACAATGAGCAGTTCTTC. The whole variable domain, remainder taken from reference TRBV9 and TRBJ2-1, is DSGVTQTPKHLITATGQRVTLRCSPRSGDLSVYWYQQSLDQGLQFLIQYYNGEERAKGNILERFSAQQFPDLHSELNLSSLELGDSALYFCASSVGTGVYNEQFFGPGTRLTVL.

The CDR3 here is CSAREPSGEHNEQFF. CDR3 DNA sequence: TGCAGTGCTAGAGAGCCTAGCGGGGAACACAATGAGCAGTTCTTC. The chain carries TRBV20-1 and TRBJ2-1; 9 bases align to TRBD2. CDR3 size: 15 residues. Germline V CDR1 and CDR2: DFQATT, SNEGSKA (reference sequence). With V trimmed by 0 bases and J by 5 bases, 5 bases remained unmatched.

The chain joins TRBV4-1 to TRBJ2-1; D remains unclear. Trimming took off 1 base at V and 4 bases at J, with 5 bases between the two ends. The CDR3 is 13 amino acids. In germline, CDR1 is MGHRA, CDR2 YSYEKL. CDR3 sequence (DNA): TGCGCCAGCAGCCAAGGGCTTTACAATGAGCAGTTCTTC. It translates to CASSQGLYNEQFF.

In this sample, this clonotype turned up a few times. V is TRBV29-1 and J is TRBJ1-2; D is uncertain. Trimming stripped 6 bases from V and 4 bases from J, with 6 bases between. This CDR3 is 10 amino acids long. Germline-derived CDR1 and CDR2 are SQVTM and ANQGSEA. CDR3 amino acids: CSVRGYGYTF. The CDR3 DNA reads TGCAGCGTGCGGGGCTATGGCTACACCTTC.

The gene calls are TRBV7-3 and TRBJ2-5; D could derive from TRBD1 or TRBD2 (5 bases each). From germline, CDR1 is SGHTA and CDR2 FQGTGA. The CDR3 runs to 15 residues. V was shortened by 2 bases and J by 3 bases, with 13 bases between the two germline ends. CDR3 sequence: CASSLSAGTKETQYF. CDR3 nucleotide sequence: TGTGCCAGCAGCTTATCGGCAGGGACCAAAGAGACCCAGTACTTC.

This clonotype showed up just a few times. The gene calls are TRBV5-1 and TRBJ2-7; no clear D. The CDR3 runs to 15 residues. V dropped 4 bases and J dropped 0 bases, with 14 bases sitting between them. Germline assignment: CDR1 SGHRS and CDR2 YFSETQ. The CDR3 DNA sequence: TGCGCCAGCAGCCCCCAGGACCCCAGCTCCTACGAGCAGTACTTC. Its protein is CASSPQDPSSYEQYF.

The chain employs TRBV7-2 and TRBJ2-3; D is uncertain. Germline V gene lookup returns CDR1 SGHTA and CDR2 FQGNSA. V was clipped by 11 bases and J by 1 base, with 10 bases between them. This CDR3 comprises 12 residues. The chain's CDR3 is CARSPGTDTQYF. The CDR3 coding sequence is TGTGCCCGTTCTCCTGGCACAGATACGCAGTATTTT. Together with reference TRBV7-2 and TRBJ2-3, the CDR3 gives the full variable domain: GAGVSQSPSNKVTEKGKDVELRCDPISGHTALYWYRQSLGQGLEFLIYFQGNSAPDKSGLPSDRFSAERTGGSVSTLTIQRTQQEDSAVYLCARSPGTDTQYFGPGTRLTVL.